This T cell receptor (beta chain) derives from a study of ipilimumab plus nivolumab after autologous stem cell transplantation. The table came from immunoSEQ multiplex PCR; TCRdb's copy has only in-frame clones and leaves some out. The table includes about 12,000 clones, under 80% detected once. The ends were cut back, 2 bases at V and 4 bases at J, with 16 bases in the middle. This CDR3 spans 16 amino acids. The germline CDR1 and CDR2 sequences are LGHNA and YSLEER. With respect to this clone: Antigen specificity is unknown.

Checkpoint therapy with ipilimumab 1 mg/kg began 14 to 28 days after transplant. Study outcomes and limitations: Authors suggest TCR repertoire, Treg phenotype and gut microbiota support further study.

The rearrangement joins TRBV4-3 to TRBJ2-3, with D perhaps TRBD2 (7 bases). The sample was PBMCs, taken in a trial of ipilimumab plus nivolumab as post-transplant consolidation. This TCR was sampled from a male donor with multiple myeloma. This CDR3 reads CASSQLSRGASDTQYF. DNA for the CDR3: TGCGCCAGCAGCCAACTATCTCGGGGGGCGTCAGATACGCAGTATTTT.